The 26 T cell receptor beta chains reported below all come from one sample, sequenced in a study of technical replicates of blood from a handful of donors. Only in-frame clones appear in the TCRdb table, and some are missing; sequencing was by immunoSEQ multiplex PCR. The table records 45,000 to 60,000 clones, about 86% of them present only once. Sequencing was done on a sample of PBMCs. These receptors were collected from a human donor in good health. Some clones in this sample may be carry-over from other donors' samples.

The chain links TRBV7-9 to TRBJ2-7; 7 nucleotides line up with TRBD1. Germline CDR1 is SEHNR and CDR2 is FQNEAQ (reference sequence). This CDR3 region has 13 residues. The J segment lost 5 bases and the V segment lost 6 bases, leaving 7 bases of the junction unmatched. The CDR3 DNA reads as TGTGCCAGCAGTTACCTAGGGGGCGACGAGCAGTACTTC. Its translation is CASSYLGGDEQYF. The full variable domain, completed using reference TRBV7-9 and TRBJ2-7, is DTGVSQNPRHKITKRGQNVTFRCDPISEHNRLYWYRQTLGQGPEFLTYFQNEAQLEKSRLLSDRFSAERPKGSFSTLEIQRTEQGDSAMYLCASSYLGGDEQYFGPGTRLTVT.

This clone was found a few times. This chain connects TRBV27 to TRBJ2-7, with 12 bases lining up with TRBD2. J was trimmed by 6 bases and V by 5 bases; bases with no gene match: 11. In germline, CDR1 is MNHEY, CDR2 SMNVEV (reference sequence). This CDR3 is built from 16 residues. CDR3 DNA: TGTGCCAGCAGTCCACGACCTAGCGGGAGGGTGGGCGAGCAGTACTTC. This encodes CASSPRPSGRVGEQYF.

The V and J genes are TRBV5-1 and TRBJ2-5; 7 bases map to TRBD2. Trimming at V came to 0 bases and at J to 5 bases, leaving 7 bases not matched to a gene. The CDR3 sequence is 15 residues long. Germline CDR1 and CDR2: SGHRS and YFSETQ. CDR3 nucleotides: TGCGCCAGCAGCTTGGATGACGGGGGGTACGAGACCCAGTACTTC. Translated, it gives CASSLDDGGYETQYF.

The CDR3 nucleotides read TGTGCCAGCAGCTCCACGGGGGGGTTTGGAAATTCACCCCTCCACTTT. Translating it yields CASSSTGGFGNSPLHF. The chain joins TRBV7-6 to TRBJ1-6, with D possibly matching TRBD1 (5 bases). The CDR3 totals 16 residues. CDR1 SGHVS and CDR2 FNYEAQ come from the germline V gene. V was trimmed by 4 bases and J by 7 bases, leaving 17 bases between them.

DNA of the CDR3: TGCGCCAGCAGCCAGGACAGATCCTCTGGAAACACCATATATTTT. This encodes CASSQDRSSGNTIYF. The chain couples TRBV4-3 to TRBJ1-3; D might be TRBD1 (6 bases). Germline V lookup: CDR1 LGHNA, CDR2 YSLEER. CDR3 length: 15 residues. V was clipped by 3 bases and J by 0 bases, with 9 bases between them.

J is TRBJ2-3 and V is TRBV5-1, with 9 positions matching TRBD2. V was pared by 6 bases and J by 0 bases, with 2 bases of the junction left unmatched. Germline CDR1 reads SGHRS; CDR2 reads YFSETQ. The CDR3 covers 14 residues. CDR3 DNA sequence: TGCGCCAGCAAAGCGGGGGGCAGCACAGATACGCAGTATTTT. It translates to CASKAGGSTDTQYF.

The V call is TRBV7-2, the J call TRBJ2-2; 10 bases line up with TRBD1. Looked up from germline, CDR1 is SGHTA and CDR2 is FQGNSA. The CDR3 length is 15 residues. V was clipped by 8 bases and J by 4 bases; unmatched bases: 7. CDR3 DNA: TGTGCCAGCGGCAGGACAGGGGGACCCACCGGGGAGCTGTTTTTT. Its protein product is CASGRTGGPTGELFF.

This chain's CDR3 is CAISPGGINYGYTF. The DNA for the CDR3 is TGTGCCATCAGCCCAGGGGGCATAAACTATGGCTACACCTTC. The chain couples TRBV10-3 to TRBJ1-2, with TRBD1 matching over 8 bases. The trim removed 6 bases at V and 2 bases at J, leaving 5 bases unmatched. Per germline, CDR1 ENHRY and CDR2 SYGVKD. This CDR3 contains 14 residues.

The V call is TRBV4-3, the J call TRBJ1-2; D gene unclear. This CDR3 comprises 14 residues. The germline CDR1 and CDR2 sequences are LGHNA and YSLEER. The V gene lost 0 bases and the J gene lost 4 bases, with 9 bases spanning the gap. In DNA, the CDR3 is TGCGCCAGCAGCCAAGAACGGGGAGGCTATGGCTACACCTTC. It specifies CASSQERGGYGYTF.

CDR3 protein: CASSLGGASTDTQYF. The CDR3 DNA follows: TGTGCCAGCAGCTTAGGAGGGGCTAGCACAGATACGCAGTATTTT. J is TRBJ2-3 and V is TRBV7-3, with D possibly being TRBD2 (6 bases). Trimming took 2 bases from V and 0 from J, leaving 9 bases between them. Per germline, CDR1 SGHTA and CDR2 FQGTGA. CDR3 length: 15 residues.

This clone occurred a few times. CDR3 sequence reads: CASSWAGVNGELFF. The CDR3 DNA follows: TGCGCCAGCAGCTGGGCAGGGGTCAACGGGGAGCTGTTTTTT. The genes are TRBV5-1 and TRBJ2-2, with a possible D match to TRBD1 (6 bases). Trimming left V 3 bases short and J 7 bases short, with 13 bases between. Germline V gene lookup returns CDR1 SGHRS and CDR2 YFSETQ. The CDR3 covers 14 residues.

The J gene is TRBJ2-5, the V gene TRBV4-1, with D tentatively TRBD1 (5 bases). Between the trimmed V and J ends, which lost 0 bases and 7 bases, there was a span of 9 bases. The germline V gene encodes CDR1 MGHRA and CDR2 YSYEKL. This CDR3 has 13 residues. The CDR3 DNA reads TGCGCCAGCAGCCAAGAGGAAAGGGGGACCCAGTACTTC. It yields the protein CASSQEERGTQYF.

This chain links TRBV6-5 with TRBJ2-3; D not certain. This CDR3 region has 13 residues. Deletions cut 2 bases from V and 2 bases from J, with 5 bases between. From germline, CDR1 is MNHEY and CDR2 SVGAGI. CDR3 loop: CASSYGTTDTQYF. The CDR3 DNA follows: TGTGCCAGCAGTTACGGCACCACAGATACGCAGTATTTT.

The chain recombines TRBV9 with TRBJ2-7, with D perhaps matching TRBD2 (6 bases). CDR1 and CDR2 (germline): SGDLS, YYNGEE. The CDR3 length is 14 residues. V lost 4 bases, J lost 6 bases, and 17 bases lay in between. The CDR3 loop reads CASSPRDSIREQYF. The CDR3 DNA is TGTGCCAGCAGCCCCCGGGACTCTATTCGCGAGCAGTACTTC.

V gene TRBV30 combines with J gene TRBJ1-5; D is possibly TRBD1 (5 bases). The CDR3 consists of 13 residues. CDR1 is GTSNPN, CDR2 SVGIG, per germline (reference sequence). Trimming shortened V by 3 bases and J by 4 bases, and 10 bases separated the two germline ends. The CDR3 DNA is TGTGCCTGGAGCGAACAGGCAAATCAGCCCCAGCATTTT. Its translation is CAWSEQANQPQHF.

The chain links TRBV29-1 to TRBJ2-3; 9 nucleotides match TRBD1. The junction had 3 bases not matched to a gene; V was cut back by 5 bases and J by 3 bases. This CDR3 spans 13 amino acids. From germline, CDR1 is SQVTM and CDR2 ANQGSEA. Here the CDR3 reads CSVPGQGTDTQYF. The CDR3 DNA reads TGCAGCGTTCCGGGACAGGGAACAGATACGCAGTATTTT.

The gene calls are TRBV5-6 and TRBJ1-1; TRBD1 matches 7 bases. Per germline, CDR1 SGHDT and CDR2 YYEEEE. Trimming removed 2 bases from V and 4 bases from J; junction bases left unmatched: 5. The CDR3 has 14 amino acids. CDR3 residues: CASSLDRAGTEAFF. The CDR3 nucleotides read TGTGCCAGCAGCTTAGACAGGGCGGGCACTGAAGCTTTCTTT. The whole variable domain, filled in from reference TRBV5-6 and TRBJ1-1, reads DAGVTQSPTHLIKTRGQQVTLRCSPKSGHDTVSWYQQALGQGPQFIFQYYEEEERQRGNFPDRFSGHQFPNYSSELNVNALLLGDSALYLCASSLDRAGTEAFFGQGTRLTVV.

This chain connects TRBV9 to TRBJ2-7; 8 bases are a match to TRBD1. After removal of 4 bases from V and 2 bases from J, the junction contained 5 bases not matched to a gene. The CDR3 contains 14 residues. In germline, CDR1 is SGDLS, CDR2 YYNGEE. The DNA for the CDR3 is TGTGCCAGCAGCCCAGGACAGGGAGCCTACGAGCAGTACTTC. Encoded protein: CASSPGQGAYEQYF.

The V gene is TRBV12-5, the J gene TRBJ2-7, with D perhaps matching TRBD2 (6 bases). Trimming shortened V by 4 bases and J by 6 bases, and 10 bases separated the two germline ends. From germline, CDR1 is LGHNT and CDR2 FRNRAP. The CDR3 length is 12 residues. CDR3 protein: CASGSAGSEQYF. The DNA of the CDR3 is TGTGCTAGTGGTTCCGCGGGGAGCGAGCAGTACTTC.

This chain links TRBV18 with TRBJ2-5, with 8 bases matching TRBD1. The CDR3 is 17 amino acids. Trimming took 0 bases from V and 3 from J; bases not matched to a gene: 9. Germline V CDR1 and CDR2: KGHSH, LQKENI. CDR3 amino acids: CASSPPRRTGKEETQYF. In DNA, the CDR3 is TGTGCCAGCTCACCACCGAGGCGGACAGGGAAGGAAGAGACCCAGTACTTC.

The chain joins TRBV5-6 to TRBJ2-4; a weak D match, TRBD1 (6 bases). CDR1 and CDR2 (germline): SGHDT, YYEEEE. This CDR3 has 15 residues. V shed 4 bases and J shed 0 bases, with 11 bases lying between them. The CDR3 protein is CASSQGQLAKNIQYF. The CDR3 DNA follows: TGTGCCAGCAGCCAAGGACAGCTAGCCAAAAACATTCAGTACTTC.

This clone turned up a few times. The CDR3 DNA reads TGTGCCAGCAGCCAAGCATCGCCCGGTGACTATGGCTACACCTTC. This codes for CASSQASPGDYGYTF. This rearrangement joins TRBV4-2 to TRBJ1-2; D is unresolved. Germline CDR1 LGHNA, CDR2 YNFKEQ. The CDR3 is 15 amino acids. Trimming removed 1 base at V and 3 bases at J, with 12 bases between.

The chain joins TRBV19 to TRBJ1-1; D might be TRBD1 (5 bases). V lost 5 bases to trimming and J lost 1 base, with 5 bases between them. CDR1 and CDR2 from the germline V gene are LNHDA and SQIVND (reference sequence). This CDR3 comprises 12 residues. In nucleotides, the CDR3 is TGTGCCAGTAGTGACAGGAACACTGAAGCTTTCTTT. Its protein is CASSDRNTEAFF. Variable domain in full (rest from reference TRBV19 and TRBJ1-1): DGGITQSPKYLFRKEGQNVTLSCEQNLNHDAMYWYRQDPGQGLRLIYYSQIVNDFQKGDIAEGYSVSREKKESFPLTVTSAQKNPTAFYLCASSDRNTEAFFGQGTRLTVV.

This chain joins TRBV7-9 and TRBJ1-4; TRBD1 might be the D (5 bases). CDR1 SEHNR and CDR2 FQNEAQ come from the germline V gene (reference sequence). The V gene lost 3 bases and the J gene lost 8 bases, with 7 bases spanning the gap. CDR3 length: 12 residues. CDR3 loop: CASSLYREKLFF. The CDR3 DNA is TGTGCCAGCAGCTTGTACAGGGAAAAACTGTTTTTT.

The chain couples TRBV7-2 to TRBJ2-1; D unclear. There are 13 residues in the CDR3. V lost 5 bases to trimming and J lost 4 bases, with 9 bases between them. The germline V gene encodes CDR1 SGHTA and CDR2 FQGNSA. CDR3 sequence: CASSPRWYNEQFF. The CDR3 coding sequence is TGTGCCAGCAGCCCCCGGTGGTACAATGAGCAGTTCTTC. The full variable domain, in which reference TRBV7-2 and TRBJ2-1 provide the parts outside the CDR3, is GAGVSQSPSNKVTEKGKDVELRCDPISGHTALYWYRQSLGQGLEFLIYFQGNSAPDKSGLPSDRFSAERTGGSVSTLTIQRTQQEDSAVYLCASSPRWYNEQFFGPGTRLTVL.

The chain links TRBV5-1 to TRBJ2-5; no reliable D call. Trimming took 6 bases from V and 5 from J, leaving 20 bases between them. Germline V gene data show CDR1 as SGHRS and CDR2 as YFSETQ. The CDR3 totals 15 residues. This CDR3 is CASNREPERWETQYF. The CDR3 DNA is TGCGCCAGCAACCGCGAGCCCGAGAGGTGGGAGACCCAGTACTTC.